Each of the 3 T cell receptor beta chains below was sequenced from the same sample in a study of PD-L1 blockade in urothelial cancer. Time point in this sample: pretreatment peripheral blood. Using immunoSEQ multiplex PCR, the repertoire was profiled, and TCRdb retains in-frame clones only, with some absent. This table holds roughly 50,000 clones, approximately 90% found once. The source was PBMCs, collected around atezolizumab (anti-PD-L1) treatment. Receptors originate from a woman aged 60 to 75 with urothelial cancer.

This clone was detected a few times. The V gene is TRBV29-1, the J gene TRBJ1-1; 8 nucleotides agree with TRBD1. The CDR3 spans 12 residues. Germline V CDR1 and CDR2: SQVTM, ANQGSEA. Trimming at V came to 5 bases and at J to 4 bases, leaving 3 bases not matched to a gene. The CDR3 DNA reads as TGCAGCGTTCGCGGACAGGGCACTGAAGCTTTCTTT. This encodes CSVRGQGTEAFF.

The chain employs TRBV10-2 and TRBJ2-1; tentative D call: TRBD2 (6 bases). This CDR3 has 13 residues. The germline V gene has CDR1 WSHSY and CDR2 SAAADI. Trimming removed 6 bases from V and 6 bases from J, with 12 bases in between. The CDR3, as DNA: TGCGCCAGCAGGCGTAGCGGCCCCAATGAGCAGTTCTTC. This gives the protein CASRRSGPNEQFF.

The rearrangement links TRBV27 to TRBJ2-7, with D possibly TRBD1 on 6 matching bases. The ends were cut back, 5 bases at V and 2 bases at J, with 16 bases in the middle. Germline V lookup: CDR1 MNHEY, CDR2 SMNVEV (reference sequence). The CDR3 covers 15 residues. CDR3 sequence reads: CASSPKGVLTYEQYF. The CDR3 DNA is TGTGCCAGCAGTCCCAAGGGGGTGCTAACCTACGAGCAGTACTTC.